This TCR beta chain came from a study of PD-L1 blockade in urothelial cancer. Looking at the study overall: Per tumor, median counts were approximately 1,500 T cells and under 1,100 unique TCRs.

The repertoire was sequenced with immunoSEQ multiplex PCR; TCRdb's copy has only in-frame clones and lacks some. The data contain about 35,000 clones, around 34% of them singletons. CDR3 length: 15 residues. Germline V gene sequence: CDR1 MGHDK, CDR2 SYGVNS. The junction had 4 bases not matched to a gene; V was cut back by 2 bases and J by 3 bases. Source: tumor tissue, taken before atezolizumab (anti-PD-L1) treatment. The receptor was isolated from a man between 60 and 70 years old with urothelial cancer. The chain has TRBV25-1 and TRBJ1-1; 9 bases agree with TRBD1. CDR3 region: CASSEPNRGHTEAFF. The CDR3 DNA follows: TGTGCCAGCAGTGAACCTAACAGGGGGCACACTGAAGCTTTCTTT.